The 11 T cell receptor beta chains below were found in one sample sequenced in a study of beta chain features in type 1 diabetes. Every bit of the isolated RNA underwent reverse transcription, so sequencing read expressed TCRB transcripts. Repertoires were generated with immunoSEQ multiplex PCR, while TCRdb's copy carries only in-frame clones and drops some. The sample consists of roughly 140,000 clones, about 9.4% of them appearing once. Regarding the study as a whole: Shorter TCRB CDR3s, moderately but significantly so, marked every one of the four CD4+ subsets in Type 1 diabetes patients.

Their target antigens are unknown. The sequenced material came from central memory CD4+ T cells from blood. The receptors shown here come from a man aged 25 to 45 with type 1 diabetes.

This chain joins TRBV5-1 and TRBJ2-5; TRBD2 agrees at 13 bases. V gave up 7 bases and J gave up 4 bases; unmatched junction bases: 7. The germline V gene encodes CDR1 SGHRS and CDR2 YFSETQ. CDR3 length equals 15 residues. CDR3: CASGRTSGRGETQYF. The CDR3 DNA sequence: TGCGCCAGCGGAAGGACTAGCGGGAGAGGAGAGACCCAGTACTTC.

V gene TRBV9 combines with J gene TRBJ2-1; the D gene is possibly TRBD1 (6 bases). Trimming left V 4 bases short and J 5 bases short, with 19 bases between. Germline V gene lookup returns CDR1 SGDLS and CDR2 YYNGEE. This CDR3 spans 16 amino acids. The CDR3 DNA follows: TGTGCCAGCAGCCCTACAGGGAACGTGGTAGACAATGAGCAGTTCTTC. Protein: CASSPTGNVVDNEQFF.

CDR3 residues: CASSDEGQGSPQHF. Written as DNA, the CDR3 is TGTGCCAGCAGTGATGAAGGACAGGGGTCGCCCCAGCATTTT. The rearrangement uses TRBV2 and TRBJ1-5; the match to TRBD1 covers 9 bases. CDR1 and CDR2 from the germline V gene are SNHLY and FYNNEI. V lost 3 bases, J lost 9 bases, and 6 bases stayed unmatched. The CDR3 is 14 amino acids.

This clone showed up just a few times. This rearrangement joins TRBV6-5 to TRBJ1-4; D is uncertain. V lost 3 bases to trimming and J lost 6 bases, with 14 bases between them. CDR1 MNHEY and CDR2 SVGAGI come from the germline V gene. This CDR3 comprises 15 residues. This CDR3 reads CASSYAGLSDEKLFF. The CDR3 DNA reads TGTGCCAGCAGTTATGCGGGTTTATCCGATGAAAAACTGTTTTTT.

This clone was recorded a few times. V gene TRBV6-6 combines with J gene TRBJ1-5, with D perhaps matching TRBD1 (5 bases). Germline V gene lookup returns CDR1 MNHNY and CDR2 SVGAGI (reference sequence). The CDR3 has 14 amino acids. The V end was cut by 6 bases, the J end by 2 bases, with 11 bases between. CDR3 in amino acids: CASRPGNRNQPQHF. DNA of the CDR3: TGTGCCAGCAGACCAGGGAACCGCAATCAGCCCCAGCATTTT.

The chain employs TRBV11-2 and TRBJ2-1, with 9 bases fitting TRBD2. Germline-derived CDR1 and CDR2 are SGHAT and FQNNGV. Trimming removed 2 bases from V and 4 bases from J; junction bases left unmatched: 9. The CDR3 runs 17 residues. CDR3: CASSLIRGGRGYNEQFF. The CDR3 DNA sequence: TGTGCCAGCAGCTTAATTAGGGGCGGGAGGGGGTACAATGAGCAGTTCTTC.

This clone came up a few times. The CDR3 reads CASSIRHINCQPQHF. CDR3 nucleotides: TGTGCCAGCAGCATAAGACACATCAACTGTCAGCCCCAGCATTTT. The rearrangement joins TRBV21-1 to TRBJ1-5; no check of the table's D call, TRBD1, against the DNA was made. TRBV21-1 is designated a pseudogene. This CDR3 is built from 15 residues.

The gene calls are TRBV29-1 and TRBJ2-3; D may be TRBD2 (6 bases). Trimming removed 3 bases from V and 3 bases from J, with 7 bases in between. This CDR3 is built from 12 residues. Per the germline V gene, CDR1 is SQVTM and CDR2 is ANQGSEA. The CDR3 protein is CSVDGGTDTQYF. CDR3 coding DNA: TGCAGCGTTGATGGGGGGACAGATACGCAGTATTTT.

Ten or more counts support this clone. J is TRBJ2-7 and V is TRBV7-9; D is possibly TRBD1 (6 bases). This CDR3 contains 11 residues. V was shortened by 7 bases and J by 7 bases, with 11 bases between the two germline ends. CDR1 SEHNR and CDR2 FQNEAQ come from the germline V gene (reference sequence). CDR3 sequence reads: CASTLGGEQYF. The CDR3 DNA follows: TGTGCCAGCACCCTAGGGGGAGAGCAGTACTTC.

The chain joins TRBV6-6 to TRBJ2-5; 7 bases match TRBD2. The CDR3 is 15 amino acids. The germline gives CDR1 MNHNY, CDR2 SVGAGI (reference sequence). V shed 2 bases and J 3 bases; nucleotides not matched to a gene: 6. CDR3 in DNA: TGTGCCAGCAGTTACGTCGCGAGCGGGGAAGAGACCCAGTACTTC. It translates to CASSYVASGEETQYF.

This clone was seen a handful of times. The chain uses TRBV7-2 and TRBJ2-2; the D gene is possibly TRBD2 (6 bases). This CDR3 is built from 14 residues. V was cut by 4 bases and J by 7 bases, with 13 bases left in between. Germline values: CDR1 SGHTA, CDR2 FQGNSA. The CDR3 DNA is TGTGCCAGCAGCTCGGGACTGCTCGGCGGGGAGCTGTTTTTT. It is translated as CASSSGLLGGELFF.